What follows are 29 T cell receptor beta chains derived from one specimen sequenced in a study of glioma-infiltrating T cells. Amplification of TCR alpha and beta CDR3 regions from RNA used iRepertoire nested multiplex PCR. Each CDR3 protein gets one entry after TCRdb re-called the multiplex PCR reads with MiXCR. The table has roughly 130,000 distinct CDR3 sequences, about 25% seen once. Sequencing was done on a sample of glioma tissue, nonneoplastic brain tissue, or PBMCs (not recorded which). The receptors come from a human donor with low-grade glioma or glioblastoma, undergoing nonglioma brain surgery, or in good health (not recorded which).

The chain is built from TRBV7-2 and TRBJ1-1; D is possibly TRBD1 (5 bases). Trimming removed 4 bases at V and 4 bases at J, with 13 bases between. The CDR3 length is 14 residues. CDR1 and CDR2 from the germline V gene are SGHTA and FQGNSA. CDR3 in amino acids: CASSSTGRVTEAFF. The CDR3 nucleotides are TGTGCCAGCAGCTCTACCGGCAGGGTCACTGAAGCTTTCTTT.

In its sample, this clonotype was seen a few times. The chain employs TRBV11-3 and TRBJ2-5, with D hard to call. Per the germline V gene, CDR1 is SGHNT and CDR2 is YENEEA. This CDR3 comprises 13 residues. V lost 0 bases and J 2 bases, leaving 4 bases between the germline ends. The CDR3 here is CASSLDAQETQYF. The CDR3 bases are TGTGCCAGCAGCTTAGACGCGCAAGAGACCCAGTACTTC.

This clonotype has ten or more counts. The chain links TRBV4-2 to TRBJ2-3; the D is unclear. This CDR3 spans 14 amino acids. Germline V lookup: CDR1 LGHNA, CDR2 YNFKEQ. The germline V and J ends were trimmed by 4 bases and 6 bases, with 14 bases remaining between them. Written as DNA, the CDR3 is TGTGCCAGCAGCCCCCAAGCCTCCGCGGATACGCAGTATTTT. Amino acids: CASSPQASADTQYF.

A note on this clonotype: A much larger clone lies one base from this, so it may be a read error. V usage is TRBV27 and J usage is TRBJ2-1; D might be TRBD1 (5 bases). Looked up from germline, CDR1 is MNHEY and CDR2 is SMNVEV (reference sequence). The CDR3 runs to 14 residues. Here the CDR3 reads CASSPRKAGNEKFF. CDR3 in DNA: TGTGCCAGCAGTCCCCGGAAGGCAGGGAATGAGAAGTTCTTC.

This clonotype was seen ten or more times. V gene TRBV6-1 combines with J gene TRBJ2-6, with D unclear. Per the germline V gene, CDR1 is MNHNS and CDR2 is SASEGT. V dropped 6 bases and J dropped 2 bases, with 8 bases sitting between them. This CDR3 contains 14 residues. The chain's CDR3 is CASSGQAGANVLTF. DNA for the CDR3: TGTGCCAGCAGCGGGCAGGCTGGGGCCAACGTCCTGACTTTC.

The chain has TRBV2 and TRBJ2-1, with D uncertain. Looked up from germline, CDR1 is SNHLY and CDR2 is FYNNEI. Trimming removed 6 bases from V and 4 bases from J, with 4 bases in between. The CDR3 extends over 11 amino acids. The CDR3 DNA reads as TGTGCCAGCAGGGGGTACAATGAGCAGTTCTTC. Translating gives CASRGYNEQFF. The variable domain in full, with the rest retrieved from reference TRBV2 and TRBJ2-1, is EPEVTQTPSHQVTQMGQEVILRCVPISNHLYFYWYRQILGQKVEFLVSFYNNEISEKSEIFDDQFSVERPDGSNFTLKIRSTKLEDSAMYFCASRGYNEQFFGPGTRLTVL.

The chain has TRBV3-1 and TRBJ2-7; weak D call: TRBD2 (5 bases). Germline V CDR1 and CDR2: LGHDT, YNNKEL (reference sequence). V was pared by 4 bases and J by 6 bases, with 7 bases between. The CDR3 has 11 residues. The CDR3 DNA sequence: TGTGCCAGCAGCCCACTAGGCGAGCAGTACGTC. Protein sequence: CASSPLGEQYV.

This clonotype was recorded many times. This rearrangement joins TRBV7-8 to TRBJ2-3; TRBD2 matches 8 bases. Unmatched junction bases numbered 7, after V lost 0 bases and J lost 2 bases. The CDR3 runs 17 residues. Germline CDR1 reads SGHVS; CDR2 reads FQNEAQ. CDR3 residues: CASSLATIAGTTDTQYF. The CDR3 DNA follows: TGTGCCAGCAGCTTAGCCACAATAGCGGGGACCACAGATACGCAGTATTTT.

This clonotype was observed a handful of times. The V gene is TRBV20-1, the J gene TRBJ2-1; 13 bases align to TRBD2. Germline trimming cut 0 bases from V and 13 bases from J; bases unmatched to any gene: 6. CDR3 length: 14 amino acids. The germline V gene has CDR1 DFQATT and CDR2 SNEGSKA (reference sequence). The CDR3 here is CSARDLGLAGDQFF. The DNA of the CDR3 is TGCAGTGCTAGAGATCTAGGACTAGCGGGGGACCAGTTCTTC.

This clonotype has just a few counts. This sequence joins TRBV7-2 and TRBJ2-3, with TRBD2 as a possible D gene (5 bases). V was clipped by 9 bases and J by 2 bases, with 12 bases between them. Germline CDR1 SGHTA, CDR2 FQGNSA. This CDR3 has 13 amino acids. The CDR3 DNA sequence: TGTGCCAGATACGGGGAGAACACAGATACGCAGTATTTT. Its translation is CARYGENTDTQYF.

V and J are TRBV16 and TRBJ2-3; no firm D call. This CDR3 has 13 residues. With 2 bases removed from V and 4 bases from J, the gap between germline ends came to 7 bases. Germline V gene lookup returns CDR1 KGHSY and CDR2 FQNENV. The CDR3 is CASSQASPDTQYF. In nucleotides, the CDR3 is TGTGCCAGCAGCCAAGCTAGTCCAGATACGCAGTATTTT.

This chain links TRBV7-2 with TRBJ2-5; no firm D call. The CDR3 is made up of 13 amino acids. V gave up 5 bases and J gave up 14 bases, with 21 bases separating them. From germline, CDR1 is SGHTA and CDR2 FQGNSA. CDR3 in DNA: TGTGCCAGCAGCACCCAGCAGGCAGAGACCGAATACTTC. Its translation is CASSTQQAETEYF.

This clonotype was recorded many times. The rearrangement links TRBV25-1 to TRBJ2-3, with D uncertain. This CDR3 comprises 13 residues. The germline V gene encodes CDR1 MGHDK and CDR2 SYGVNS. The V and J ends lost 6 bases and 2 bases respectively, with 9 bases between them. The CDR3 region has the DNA TGTGCCAGCAGAGGCGTTAACACAGATACGCAGTATTTT. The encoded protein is CASRGVNTDTQYF.

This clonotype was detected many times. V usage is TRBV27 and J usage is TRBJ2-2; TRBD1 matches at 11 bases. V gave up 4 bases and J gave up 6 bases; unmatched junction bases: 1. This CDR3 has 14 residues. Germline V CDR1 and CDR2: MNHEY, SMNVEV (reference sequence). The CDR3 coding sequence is TGTGCCAGCAGTTGGACAGGGGGCTCCGGGGAGCTGTTTTTT. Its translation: CASSWTGGSGELFF.

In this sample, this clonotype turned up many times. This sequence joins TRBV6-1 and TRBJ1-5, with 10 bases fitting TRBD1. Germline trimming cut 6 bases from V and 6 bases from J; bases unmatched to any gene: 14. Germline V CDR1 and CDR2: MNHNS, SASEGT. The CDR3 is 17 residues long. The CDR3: CASSKLGTGDWSQPQHF. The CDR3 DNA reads TGTGCCAGCAGCAAACTCGGGACAGGGGATTGGAGTCAGCCCCAGCATTTT.

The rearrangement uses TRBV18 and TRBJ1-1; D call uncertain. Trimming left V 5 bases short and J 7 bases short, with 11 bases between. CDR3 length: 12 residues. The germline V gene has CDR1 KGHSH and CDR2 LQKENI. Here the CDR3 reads CASSATYGEAFF. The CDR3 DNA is TGTGCCAGCTCAGCAACCTACGGTGAAGCTTTCTTT.

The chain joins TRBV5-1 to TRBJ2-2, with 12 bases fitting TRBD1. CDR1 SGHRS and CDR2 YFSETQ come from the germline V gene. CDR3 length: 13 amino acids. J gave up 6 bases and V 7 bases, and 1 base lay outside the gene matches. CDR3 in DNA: TGCGCCAGCGGGACAGGGGGCCCCGGGGAGCTGTTTTTT. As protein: CASGTGGPGELFF.

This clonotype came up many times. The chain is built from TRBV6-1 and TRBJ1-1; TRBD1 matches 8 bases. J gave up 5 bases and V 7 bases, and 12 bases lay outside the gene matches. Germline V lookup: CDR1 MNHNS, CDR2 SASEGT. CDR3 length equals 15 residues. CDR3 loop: CASMGVGTGRTEAFF. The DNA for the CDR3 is TGTGCCAGCATGGGGGTAGGGACAGGCCGGACTGAAGCTTTCTTT.

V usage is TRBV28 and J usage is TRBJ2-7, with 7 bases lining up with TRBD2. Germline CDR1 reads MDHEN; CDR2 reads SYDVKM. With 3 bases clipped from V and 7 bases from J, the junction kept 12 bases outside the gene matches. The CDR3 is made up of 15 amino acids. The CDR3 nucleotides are TGTGCCAGCAGTTTTTCCCAGCCTATAGCGGGTGAGCAGTACGTC. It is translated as CASSFSQPIAGEQYV.

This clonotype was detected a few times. This CDR3 is CASSQVRGRTDTQYF. CDR3 DNA sequence: TGTGCCAGCAGCCAAGTACGGGGGCGCACAGATACGCAGTATTTT. V is TRBV3-1 and J is TRBJ2-3, with D tentatively TRBD1 or TRBD2 (6 bases each). CDR1 LGHDT and CDR2 YNNKEL come from the germline V gene (reference sequence). The V gene lost 1 base and the J gene lost 1 base, with 9 bases spanning the gap. The CDR3 has 15 amino acids.

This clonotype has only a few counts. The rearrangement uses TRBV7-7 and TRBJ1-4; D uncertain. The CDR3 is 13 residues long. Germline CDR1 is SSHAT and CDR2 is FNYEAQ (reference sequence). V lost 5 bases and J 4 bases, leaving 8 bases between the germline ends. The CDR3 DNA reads TGTGCCAGCAGCCGTGGTGGTAATGAAAAACTGTTTTTT. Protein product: CASSRGGNEKLFF.

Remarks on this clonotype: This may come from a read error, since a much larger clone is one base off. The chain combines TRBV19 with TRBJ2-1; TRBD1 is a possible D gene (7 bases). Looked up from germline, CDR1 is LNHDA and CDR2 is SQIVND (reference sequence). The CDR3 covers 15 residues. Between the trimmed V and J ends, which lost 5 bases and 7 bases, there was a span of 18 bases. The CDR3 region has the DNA TGTGCCAGTAGTGCTAGCGAGGGGGCAGGGAATGAGCAGTTCTTC. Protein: CASSASEGAGNEQFF.

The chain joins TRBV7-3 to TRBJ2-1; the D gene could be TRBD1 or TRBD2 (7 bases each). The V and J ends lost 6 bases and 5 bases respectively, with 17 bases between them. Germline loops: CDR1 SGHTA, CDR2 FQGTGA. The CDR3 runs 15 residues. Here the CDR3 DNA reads TGTGCCAGCAGTAGAGGGGGCGGGGGAAACAATGAGCAGTTCTTC. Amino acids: CASSRGGGGNNEQFF.

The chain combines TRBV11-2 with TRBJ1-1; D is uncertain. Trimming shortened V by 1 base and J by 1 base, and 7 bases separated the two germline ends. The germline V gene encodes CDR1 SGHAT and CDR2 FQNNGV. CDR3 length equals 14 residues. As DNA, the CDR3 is TGTGCCAGCAGCTTAGTTGTGGGGAACACTGAAGCTTTCTTT. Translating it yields CASSLVVGNTEAFF. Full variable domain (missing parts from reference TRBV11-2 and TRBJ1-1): EAGVAQSPRYKIIEKRQSVAFWCNPISGHATLYWYQQILGQGPKLLIQFQNNGVVDDSQLPKDRFSAERLKGVDSTLKIQPAKLEDSAVYLCASSLVVGNTEAFFGQGTRLTVV.

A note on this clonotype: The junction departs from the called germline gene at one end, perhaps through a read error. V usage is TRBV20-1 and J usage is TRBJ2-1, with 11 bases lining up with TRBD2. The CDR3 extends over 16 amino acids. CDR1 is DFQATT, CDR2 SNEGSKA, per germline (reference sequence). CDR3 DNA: TGCAGTGTTAGAGATCTGGGGACTAGCGGTTACAATGAGCAGTTCTTC. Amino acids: CSVRDLGTSGYNEQFF.

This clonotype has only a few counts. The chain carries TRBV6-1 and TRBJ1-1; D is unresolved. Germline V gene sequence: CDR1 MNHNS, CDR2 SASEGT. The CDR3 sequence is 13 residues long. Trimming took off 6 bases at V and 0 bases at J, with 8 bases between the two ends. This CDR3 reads CASRETVNTEAFF. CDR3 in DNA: TGTGCCAGCAGGGAAACAGTGAACACTGAAGCTTTCTTT.

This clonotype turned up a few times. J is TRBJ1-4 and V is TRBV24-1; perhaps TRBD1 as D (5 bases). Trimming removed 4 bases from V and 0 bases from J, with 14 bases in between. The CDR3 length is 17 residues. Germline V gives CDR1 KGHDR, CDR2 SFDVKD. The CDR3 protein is CATSDGRDHATNEKLFF. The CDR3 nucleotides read TGTGCCACCAGTGACGGCAGGGACCATGCAACTAATGAAAAACTGTTTTTT.

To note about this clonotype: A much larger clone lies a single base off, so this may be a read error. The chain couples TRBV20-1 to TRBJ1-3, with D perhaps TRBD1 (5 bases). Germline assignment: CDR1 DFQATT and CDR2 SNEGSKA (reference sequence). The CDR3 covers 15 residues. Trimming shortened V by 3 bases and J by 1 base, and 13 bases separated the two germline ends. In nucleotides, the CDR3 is TGCAGTGCTAGTCTCTACACAGGTTCTGGAAACACCATATATTTT. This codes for CSASLYTGSGNTIYF.

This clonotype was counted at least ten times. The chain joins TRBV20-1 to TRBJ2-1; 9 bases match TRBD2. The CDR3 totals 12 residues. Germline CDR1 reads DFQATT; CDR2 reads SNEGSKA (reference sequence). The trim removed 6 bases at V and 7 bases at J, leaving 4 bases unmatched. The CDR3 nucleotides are TGCAGTGCCGAGCGGGGGGCGAATGAGCAGTTCTTC. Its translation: CSAERGANEQFF.